These 8 T cell receptor beta chains were sequenced from one sample in a study of T cells in Graves' hyperthyroidism and ophthalmopathy. TCR beta CDR3 region amplification was performed from RNA transcripts. A first-round RT-PCR of the TCR CDR3 used the HTBI primer set. From the multiplex PCR reads, TCRdb called clonotypes with MiXCR, one entry per CDR3 protein. The top ten clones hold approximately 26% of a sample with approximately 480,000 distinct CDR3 sequences, 20% of them seen once. Sequenced input: blood. The origin of the receptors is a man between 18 and 35 years old with Graves' hyperthyroidism.

This clonotype came up many times. A much larger clonotype is one base distant, so this may be a read error. This sequence joins TRBV28 and TRBJ2-7; D not certain. This CDR3 is built from 13 residues. Germline V gene data show CDR1 as MDHEN and CDR2 as SYDVKM. CDR3 sequence reads: CASSPLPSYGQYF. In DNA form, the CDR3 reads TGTGCCAGCAGTCCCCTCCCCTCCTACGGGCAGTACTTC.

This clonotype was found many times. The V gene is TRBV10-2, the J gene TRBJ2-5; the D call may be TRBD1 or TRBD2 (6 bases each). Germline assignment: CDR1 WSHSY and CDR2 SAAADI. V gave up 7 bases and J gave up 5 bases, with 8 bases separating them. The CDR3 length is 11 residues. CDR3 in DNA: TGCGCCAGCATAGGGGGGGAGACCCAGTACTTC. This encodes CASIGGETQYF.

This clonotype has a count of ten or more. The rearrangement links TRBV7-2 to TRBJ2-7, with 10 positions matching TRBD1. The V segment lost 6 bases and the J segment 5 bases; nucleotides outside the gene matches: 4. CDR1 is SGHTA, CDR2 FQGNSA, per germline. The CDR3 totals 13 residues. CDR3 sequence (DNA): TGTGCCAGCAGTTCGGACAGGGGGGACGAGCAGTACTTC. This translates into CASSSDRGDEQYF.

This clonotype was seen many times. V is TRBV6-2 or TRBV6-3 and J is TRBJ2-7, with 13 nucleotides matching TRBD2. CDR1 MNHEY and CDR2 SVGEGT come from the germline V gene. With 7 bases clipped from V and 1 base from J, the junction kept 7 bases outside the gene matches. There are 16 residues in the CDR3. CDR3 protein: CASTPLAGGPSYEQYF. CDR3 DNA: TGTGCCAGCACCCCACTAGCGGGGGGGCCTTCCTACGAGCAGTACTTC.

This clonotype has ten or more counts. The J gene is TRBJ2-5, the V gene TRBV20-1, with 12 bases fitting TRBD2. The J segment lost 2 bases and the V segment lost 5 bases, leaving 9 bases of the junction unmatched. The CDR3 totals 16 residues. The germline CDR1 and CDR2 sequences are DFQATT and SNEGSKA (reference sequence). CDR3 amino acids: CSAGGGGLAGQETQYF. The CDR3 bases are TGCAGTGCTGGAGGAGGAGGACTAGCGGGACAAGAGACCCAGTACTTC.

This clonotype was seen at least ten times. V gene TRBV12-5 combines with J gene TRBJ2-2; D remains ambiguous. The CDR3 spans 12 residues. The V gene lost 7 bases and the J gene lost 0 bases, with 3 bases spanning the gap. CDR1 is LGHNT and CDR2 is FRNRAP in the germline V gene. This chain's CDR3 is CASESNTGELFF. CDR3 in DNA: TGTGCTAGTGAATCGAACACCGGGGAGCTGTTTTTT.

The genes are TRBV2 and TRBJ1-5; no clear D gene. The V gene lost 8 bases and the J gene lost 0 bases, with 11 bases spanning the gap. Germline V gives CDR1 SNHLY, CDR2 FYNNEI. This CDR3 spans 14 amino acids. This CDR3 is CASRPDYSNQPQHF. The CDR3 region has the DNA TGTGCCAGCCGTCCGGACTATAGCAATCAGCCCCAGCATTTT.

The J gene is TRBJ2-7, the V gene TRBV12-3 or TRBV12-4, with a possible D match to TRBD1 (6 bases). The CDR3 loop spans 14 amino acids. With 5 bases removed from V and 3 bases from J, the gap between germline ends came to 14 bases. The CDR3 sequence is CASSRAGVGYEQYF. In DNA, the CDR3 is TGTGCCAGCAGTCGCGCAGGGGTGGGCTACGAGCAGTACTTC.